This record concerns one T cell receptor (beta chain) sequence. In the source study's methods: Amplification of reference gene primers was used by the study to estimate nucleated cell counts. Clones were sequenced by immunoSEQ multiplex PCR, and TCRdb holds only the in-frame ones, with some missing. V, J and clone size reflect that table, while D and trimming were determined from the DNA. Among about 310,000 clones listed, roughly 87% were seen once. These data are taken from a study of blood T cell repertoires in COVID-19. Study details: Samples representing acute and convalescent COVID-19 were sourced from the United States, Italy and Spain.

The germline CDR1 and CDR2 sequences are MNHEY and SVGAGI. V was pared by 7 bases and J by 3 bases, with 8 bases of the junction left unmatched. The CDR3 loop spans 15 amino acids. The receptor was isolated from a man aged 50 or older with active or convalescent COVID-19. Specimen: peripheral blood. V and J are TRBV6-5 and TRBJ1-5; the match to TRBD1 covers 8 bases. CDR3 protein: CASTVGQGNNQPQHF. CDR3 nucleotide sequence: TGTGCCAGCACCGTCGGACAGGGTAACAATCAGCCCCAGCATTTT.